This is a list of T cell receptor beta chains from one sample in a study of response to subunit inactivated influenza vaccine. From the RT-PCR reads, TCRdb called clonotypes with MiXCR, one entry per CDR3 protein. The sample shows hundreds of thousands of distinct CDR3 sequences, more than 15% of them seen only once. Sequenced material: PBMCs from blood, taken 12 days after vaccination. These receptors all come from a man in his fifties or sixties who received an inactivated influenza vaccine. The CDR3 runs from the conserved cysteine through the conserved F or W. A D gene is named only where the DNA matches it firmly. Rows may omit the clone size; those that give it use once, few, many or a size class.

clone size | J gene | V gene | D gene | CDR3 DNA | CDR3 protein
- | TRBJ2-5 | TRBV2 | TRBD2 | TGTGCCAGCAGTGAAAGGGTGGTAGCGGGTACCAGGGAGACCCAGTACTTC | CASSERVVAGTRETQYF
- | TRBJ2-3 | TRBV11-2 | TRBD2 | TGTGCCAGCAGCTTAGTCTCTGGACTAGCGGGTGCCTCAGATACGCAGTATTTT | CASSLVSGLAGASDTQYF
many | TRBJ2-7 | TRBV11-1 | - | TGTGCCAGCAGACCCTCGTCAGGGAGAGAGCAGTACTTC | CASRPSSGREQYF
few | TRBJ1-2 | TRBV12-3/TRBV12-4 | - | TGTGCCAGCAGCCCCGGGGACAACTACTATGGCTACACCTTC | CASSPGDNYYGYTF
- | TRBJ2-3 | TRBV20-1 | - | TGCAGTGCTAGAGCCCCCGGTGTGAGCACAGATACGCAGTATTTT | CSARAPGVSTDTQYF
few | TRBJ2-1 | TRBV10-3 | TRBD2 | TGTGCCATCAAAAATAAACTAGCGGGAGGGCCCCATGAGCAGTTCTTC | CAIKNKLAGGPHEQFF
- | TRBJ2-7 | TRBV28 | TRBD1 | TGTGCCAGCAGAGGGGCAGGGGGACAGGGGTATTACGAGCAGTACTTC | CASRGAGGQGYYEQYF
- | TRBJ1-4 | TRBV5-1 | - | TGCGCCAGCAGCCCTGGACAGAATACTAATGAAAAACTGTTTTTT | CASSPGQNTNEKLFF
few | TRBJ2-2 | TRBV20-1 | TRBD1 | TGCAGTGCTCCAAACTACAGGGGTAACGGGGAGCTGTTTTTT | CSAPNYRGNGELFF
once | TRBJ1-1 | TRBV7-6 | TRBD1 | TGTGCCAGTTTCCCGGGACAGGGACCCAACACTGAAGCTTTCTTT | CASFPGQGPNTEAFF
- | TRBJ2-2 | TRBV4-2 | - | TGTGCCAGCAGTTACCAGGACGGACACGGGGAGCTGTTTTTT | CASSYQDGHGELFF
few | TRBJ1-1 | TRBV7-6 | - | TGTGCCAGCAGCTTAGGCCCAGGGGCGAACACTGAAGCTTTCTTT | CASSLGPGANTEAFF
- | TRBJ2-2 | TRBV5-1 | - | TGCGCCAGCAGCCCCTGGGGCGGGAACACCGGGGAGCTGTTTTTT | CASSPWGGNTGELFF
few | TRBJ2-3 | TRBV7-3 | - | TGTGCCAGCAGCGAGGGGGTAAACACAGATACGCAGTATTTT | CASSEGVNTDTQYF
- | TRBJ2-1 | TRBV7-9 | - | TGTGCCAGCAGCTTAGAAGGCAAGGGAAACAATGAGCAGTTCTTC | CASSLEGKGNNEQFF
- | TRBJ2-7 | TRBV5-1 | - | TGCGCCAGCAGCTTACAGGGAAGGGGATCCTACGAGCAGTACTTC | CASSLQGRGSYEQYF
many | TRBJ2-2 | TRBV30 | TRBD1 | TGTGCCTGGAGTCCCTTTGGGGTGAGGGGGCGGAACACCGGGGAGCTGTTTTTT | CAWSPFGVRGRNTGELFF
many | TRBJ2-1 | TRBV13 | TRBD2 | TGTGCCAGCAGCTTAGAGGCTAGCGGGAGGGGGGGTAACAATGAGCAGTTCTTC | CASSLEASGRGGNNEQFF
few | TRBJ2-7 | TRBV28 | - | TGTGCCAGCTCGGTTAAAGGGGGCTACGAGCAGTACTTC | CASSVKGGYEQYF
- | TRBJ1-1 | TRBV27 | TRBD1 | TGTGCCAGCAGTTTATACACGGACAGGGGGCGGTCTGAAGCTTTCTTT | CASSLYTDRGRSEAFF
- | TRBJ2-2 | TRBV25-1 | TRBD1 | TGTGCCAGCAGTGAACGCGGAGACAGGGCCGGGGAGCTGTTTTTT | CASSERGDRAGELFF
- | TRBJ1-2 | TRBV20-1 | TRBD1 | TGCAGTGCTCGGGACAGGGTTTGGGGCTACACCTTC | CSARDRVWGYTF
- | TRBJ2-7 | TRBV7-2 | - | TGTGCCAGCAGCCCAAGCCCAGGAGGTTACGAGCAGTACTTC | CASSPSPGGYEQYF
few | TRBJ1-1 | TRBV12-3/TRBV12-4 | - | TGTGCCAGCAGATTTAGTGGTAGGAACACTGAAGCTTTCTTT | CASRFSGRNTEAFF
- | TRBJ1-3 | TRBV20-1 | - | TGCAGTGCTAGAGTTTACGGCAGCTCTGGAAACACCATATATTTT | CSARVYGSSGNTIYF
- | TRBJ2-1 | TRBV14 | - | TGTGCCAGCAGTCAGAACTACTCTCGACAGTACAATGAGCAGTTCTTC | CASSQNYSRQYNEQFF